What follows are 21 T cell receptor beta chains derived from one specimen sequenced in a study of breast tumors, draining lymph nodes, adjacent tissues. Breast cancer patients provided tissue from their axillary draining lymph nodes. TCRdb fed the multiplex PCR reads into MiXCR, producing one record per CDR3 protein. This table has over 150,000 distinct CDR3 sequences, approximately 33% appearing once. The sample was axillary lymph node tissue. Receptors originate from a female donor with breast cancer. Some clones in this sample may be carry-over from other donors' samples.

On this clonotype: A much larger clone differs from this one at a single base, so this may be a read error. The V gene is TRBV30, the J gene TRBJ2-5; D remains unclear. CDR3 size: 11 residues. Between the trimmed V and J ends, which lost 5 bases and 4 bases, there was a span of 8 bases. Germline-derived CDR1 and CDR2 are GTSNPN and SVGIG (reference sequence). The CDR3 nucleotides read TGTGCCTGGGGTGAAGGAGAGACCCAGTACTTC. Protein sequence: CAWGEGETQYF.

Ten or more counts support this clonotype. The chain couples TRBV7-6 to TRBJ2-3; 10 nucleotides line up with TRBD1. Germline trimming cut 2 bases from V and 4 bases from J; bases unmatched to any gene: 12. This CDR3 is 18 amino acids long. CDR1 and CDR2 (germline): SGHVS, FNYEAQ. The CDR3 spells CASSLFPPGTGEADTQYF. The CDR3 DNA follows: TGTGCCAGCAGCTTATTTCCTCCCGGGACAGGGGAGGCAGATACGCAGTATTTT.

There are many counts of this clonotype. The V call is TRBV9, the J call TRBJ1-4; D gene unclear. The CDR3 is 14 amino acids. Germline V gives CDR1 SGDLS, CDR2 YYNGEE. The V end lost 3 bases, the J end lost 4 bases, and 10 bases lay between the germline ends. This chain's CDR3 is CASSGGVHNEKLFF. In DNA, the CDR3 is TGTGCCAGCAGCGGCGGGGTCCATAATGAAAAACTGTTTTTT. The whole variable domain, remainder taken from reference TRBV9 and TRBJ1-4, is DSGVTQTPKHLITATGQRVTLRCSPRSGDLSVYWYQQSLDQGLQFLIQYYNGEERAKGNILERFSAQQFPDLHSELNLSSLELGDSALYFCASSGGVHNEKLFFGSGTQLSVL.

The sample holds many counts of this clonotype. The chain couples TRBV5-1 to TRBJ2-3; 7 bases line up with TRBD2. The junction had 9 bases not matched to a gene; V was cut back by 4 bases and J by 4 bases. The CDR3 sequence is 15 residues long. CDR1 and CDR2 (germline): SGHRS, YFSETQ. The CDR3, as DNA: TGCGCCAGCAGCACCGCCGGAGGGAGGGCAGATACGCAGTATTTT. Translation: CASSTAGGRADTQYF.

In its sample, this clonotype was seen many times. The chain couples TRBV20-1 to TRBJ1-6; TRBD1 agrees at 7 bases. The CDR3 totals 13 residues. With V trimmed by 3 bases and J by 7 bases, 3 bases remained unmatched. Germline loops: CDR1 DFQATT, CDR2 SNEGSKA (reference sequence). The DNA for the CDR3 is TGCAGTGCTAGCAACAGGGGAAATTCACCCCTCCACTTT. Translation: CSASNRGNSPLHF.

In this sample, this clonotype turned up many times. The rearrangement joins TRBV11-2 to TRBJ2-5, with D perhaps given as TRBD1 or TRBD2 (6 bases each). CDR1 and CDR2 from the germline V gene are SGHAT and FQNNGV. The CDR3 is 13 residues long. V was cut by 5 bases and J by 7 bases, with 14 bases left in between. The CDR3 sequence is CASSPQGTATQYF. The CDR3 DNA reads as TGTGCCAGCAGCCCCCAGGGGACTGCGACCCAGTACTTC. Drawing the rest from reference TRBV11-2 and TRBJ2-5, the complete variable domain is EAGVAQSPRYKIIEKRQSVAFWCNPISGHATLYWYQQILGQGPKLLIQFQNNGVVDDSQLPKDRFSAERLKGVDSTLKIQPAKLEDSAVYLCASSPQGTATQYFGPGTRLLVL.

This clonotype was seen repeatedly, ten times or more. The chain recombines TRBV7-6 with TRBJ2-1; D gene ambiguous. CDR3 length: 13 residues. Germline assignment: CDR1 SGHVS and CDR2 FNYEAQ. The V gene lost 4 bases and the J gene lost 3 bases, with 7 bases spanning the gap. Written as DNA, the CDR3 is TGTGCCAGCAGCTGGGGAAACTACAATGAGCAGTTCTTC. Protein: CASSWGNYNEQFF.

This clonotype was seen ten or more times. The chain recombines TRBV28 with TRBJ1-5; D is ambiguous. The CDR3 runs to 14 residues. CDR1 and CDR2 from the germline V gene are MDHEN and SYDVKM. V was shortened by 8 bases and J by 2 bases, with 13 bases between the two germline ends. CDR3 sequence reads: CASARDWGNQPQHF. The CDR3 region has the DNA TGTGCCAGCGCTCGGGATTGGGGCAATCAGCCCCAGCATTTT.

The chain is built from TRBV10-3 and TRBJ2-2; 8 bases line up with TRBD1. V shed 4 bases and J 1 base; nucleotides not matched to a gene: 2. The CDR3 runs 15 residues. Looked up from germline, CDR1 is ENHRY and CDR2 is SYGVKD. CDR3 sequence: CAISVGTGNTGELFF. The CDR3 nucleotides read TGTGCCATCAGTGTGGGGACAGGGAACACCGGGGAGCTGTTTTTT.

This clonotype was detected ten times or more. The V call is TRBV24-1, the J call TRBJ2-5, with D unclear. Germline CDR1 is KGHDR and CDR2 is SFDVKD. This CDR3 region has 11 residues. Trimming took 4 bases from V and 5 from J, leaving 4 bases between them. CDR3 nucleotides: TGTGCCACCAGTGACTTGGAGACCCAGTACTTC. This encodes CATSDLETQYF.

Concerning this clonotype: A much larger clone sits a single nucleotide away, making a read error possible. The chain couples TRBV6-5 to TRBJ2-7, with D tentatively TRBD1 or TRBD2 (6 bases each). This CDR3 has 15 amino acids. Germline assignment: CDR1 MNHEY and CDR2 SVGAGI. The CDR3 sequence: CASSYSIGGFNDQYF. As DNA, the CDR3 is TGTGCCAGCAGTTACTCGATAGGGGGGTTCAACGATCAGTACTTC.

Comment on this clonotype: Lacking the conserved final phenylalanine or tryptophan, this CDR3 likely reflects a read error. This rearrangement joins TRBV20-1 to TRBJ1-5, with 7 bases aligning to TRBD1. Germline V gene sequence: CDR1 DFQATT, CDR2 SNEGSKA (reference sequence). This CDR3 comprises 14 residues. V lost 2 bases to trimming and J lost 3 bases; unmatched junction nucleotides: 4. Written as DNA, the CDR3 is TGCAGTGCTAGAAGAGGACAGGTCAATCAGCCCCAGCATGGT. This sequence encodes CSARRGQVNQPQHG.

Regarding this clonotype: A read error may explain this, as a much larger clone is one base away. The V call is TRBV7-6, the J call TRBJ2-7; no firm D call. The CDR3 length is 13 residues. The germline V gene has CDR1 SGHVS and CDR2 FNYEAQ. The CDR3 protein is CASSFGQSYEQCF. DNA for the CDR3: TGTGCCAGCAGCTTCGGGCAGTCCTACGAGCAGTGCTTC.

This clonotype appeared once. Relative to the germline gene, one junction end is altered; a read error may explain this. V and J are TRBV7-7 and TRBJ2-7; 13 bases align to TRBD2. This CDR3 region has 15 residues. Germline-derived CDR1 and CDR2 are SSHAT and FNYEAQ (reference sequence). The DNA of the CDR3 is TGTGCTAGCAGCGTCAGGACTAGCGGGAGAAACGAGCAGTACTTC. Translating it yields CASSVRTSGRNEQYF.

A remark on this clonotype: Compared with germline, one end of the junction differs, possibly owing to a read error. This sequence joins TRBV7-3 and TRBJ1-6; tentatively, D is TRBD1 (5 bases). CDR3 length: 16 amino acids. Germline CDR1 and CDR2: SGHTA and FQGTGA. Here the CDR3 reads CAGSHSTGDGGSPLHF. DNA for the CDR3: TGCGCCGGCAGCCATTCCACGGGGGACGGAGGGTCACCCCTCCACTTT.

Worth noting for this clonotype: The final CDR3 position lacks the conserved phenylalanine or tryptophan, pointing to a likely read error. The DNA of the CDR3 is TGTGCCAGCAGCTTGGTAACGGGGATCACAGATACGCAGTATTCT. Translating gives CASSLVTGITDTQYS. The genes are TRBV5-4 and TRBJ2-3; tentative D call: TRBD2 (5 bases). This CDR3 comprises 15 residues. Germline V gene lookup returns CDR1 SGHNT and CDR2 YYREEE (reference sequence). Trimming pared 0 bases from V and 2 bases from J, leaving 10 bases between.

V usage is TRBV24-1 and J usage is TRBJ2-7; the match to TRBD1 covers 9 bases. CDR1 is KGHDR, CDR2 SFDVKD, per germline. CDR3 length equals 15 residues. V was clipped by 5 bases and J by 1 base; unmatched bases: 5. The CDR3 bases are TGTGCCACCAGTGCCTCCGGGACAGGGTCCTACGAGCAGTACTTC. This encodes CATSASGTGSYEQYF.

The sample holds many counts of this clonotype. This chain connects TRBV5-6 to TRBJ2-7, with D possibly TRBD1 on 6 matching bases. The germline CDR1 and CDR2 sequences are SGHDT and YYEEEE. The CDR3 has 13 residues. With 4 bases removed from V and 9 bases from J, the gap between germline ends came to 17 bases. CDR3 sequence reads: CASSRGTLGRQYF. The CDR3 nucleotides read TGTGCCAGCAGCAGAGGGACACTGGGAAGGCAGTACTTC.

CDR3 amino acids: CASSHRQGENTEAFF. The DNA for the CDR3 is TGTGCCAGCAGCCACCGACAAGGGGAAAACACTGAAGCTTTCTTT. The chain combines TRBV14 with TRBJ1-1, with D maybe TRBD1 (5 bases). CDR3 length equals 15 residues. In germline, CDR1 is SGHDN, CDR2 FVKESK. With 3 bases removed from V and 2 bases from J, the gap between germline ends came to 13 bases.

This clonotype was counted ten times or more. The chain uses TRBV2 and TRBJ2-4; 7 bases are a match to TRBD2. Per germline, CDR1 SNHLY and CDR2 FYNNEI. The CDR3 totals 16 residues. The V and J ends lost 1 base and 4 bases, in that order; junction bases with no gene match: 7. The CDR3 here is CASSEEARGGKNIQYF. The CDR3 coding sequence is TGTGCCAGCAGTGAAGAGGCGAGGGGAGGGAAAAACATTCAGTACTTC.

With respect to this clonotype: A read error is possible here, since a much larger clone lies one base away. The V call is TRBV20-1, the J call TRBJ2-7; TRBD2 agrees at 11 bases. The CDR3 has 15 residues. J lost 7 bases, V lost 1 base, and 9 bases had no gene match. CDR1 and CDR2 from the germline V gene are DFQATT and SNEGSKA (reference sequence). The CDR3, as DNA: TGCAGTGCTAGAGGGGGACTAGCGGACCCTGAGGAGCAGTACTTC. Translation gives CSARGGLADPEEQYF.